Sequencing of this T cell receptor (beta chain) was carried out in a study of T cell responses to AZD1222 COVID-19 vaccine (dated by TCRdb to about 2021). Regarding the complete study: AZD1222 recipients given second doses at about 4 weeks or at about 12 weeks were pooled, since spike-specific TCR depth and breadth were not found to differ between the two schedules. A total of about 230 trial participants underwent TCR sequencing, of whom around 200 received two doses of AZD1222 and around 25 received two doses of the MenACWY control vaccine. Enrollment into the trials was organized by age into subgroups of 18-55, 56-69 and 70-plus years, and those subgroups contained about 160, 30 and 59 TCR-sequenced participants, respectively.

The full study reports these points: Reportedly, almost half of the unique spike-specific TCRs recognized epitopes lying outside the regions that are mutated in the B.1.351 and B.1.1.7 variants. Because no day 14 peak-response samples were available, the repertoires could be characterized only after the peak T cell response. After two AZD1222 doses, both the breadth and the depth of spike-specific TCRs were significantly higher than at day 0 and than in MenACWY recipients. Conclusions about previously exposed vaccinees were limited because only a handful of AZD1222 recipients were SARS-CoV-2 seropositive at baseline. The whole spike protein was spanned by vaccine-associated CD4 TCRs, and dominant responses were seen in regions 160-218 and 743-854. The 56-69-year group was small, and its depth increase did not reach significance, likely because of low power. Participants were mostly white British and included more females than males, and it was suggested by the authors that clonal diversity may have been underestimated.

The CDR3 regions of human TCRbeta chains were subjected to immunosequencing. In the authors' own workflow: Repertoire TCRs were matched against a reference library of SARS-CoV-2-specific TCRs generated with the MIRA antigen-specificity platform. Breadth was defined as the fraction of unique TCRs that were SARS-CoV-2-associated. Depth was defined as the fraction of total T cells that were SARS-CoV-2-associated. Using the MIRA data, each spike-specific TCR was assigned both to the spike region to which the TCR was reactive and to a CD4 or CD8 class. Log10-transformed breadth and depth values were compared by one-way ANOVA with Sidak's multiple comparisons tests. The immuneACCESS repertoire file appears here via TCRdb, limited to in-frame rearrangements. These files lack a portion of the clones; in checked studies, under half of the deficit traces to unresolved V genes, and the cause of the others is not known. V, J and clone size are taken as reported in that table, and D and trimming were inferred from the DNA itself. For this sample there are under 95,000 clones; under 95% appear just once. Around 2.8% of the sample rests with the top ten.

As concerns this clone: Its antigen has not been determined. The record has no base qualities; no much larger clone is one base away.

The sample's time point label is to be understood as: baseline before first vaccination. Samples from vaccinated people were obtained from the UK trials COV001 and COV002, which included a single-blind randomized controlled phase 2/3 trial of AZD1222 (ChAdOx1 nCoV-19) in healthy adults. For TCRbeta chain sequencing, PBMC samples from trial participants were taken at day 0 and at day 28 after the second dose. V and J are trimmed by 10 bases and 5 bases, and the gene matches miss 8 bases of the junction. CDR1 is given as ENHRY and CDR2 as SYGVKD, both from the germline V gene. Inclusive of the bounding cysteine and phenylalanine, the CDR3 is 13 residues long. Only CDR3 DNA is held: 39 bases, read in frame from base 1.

The chain is encoded by TRBV10-3 joined to TRBJ1-1; TRBD1 agrees with 9 junctional bases. Sequencing was performed on peripheral blood, taken on day 0 of AZD1222 vaccination. The receptor comes from an adult in good health. At the DNA level, the sequence is TGTGCCACCGCCGGGACAGGGAAGACTGAAGCTTTCTTT. It codes for CATAGTGKTEAFF.